This TCR beta chain was recorded in a study of cytomegalovirus exposure and HLA in healthy donors (dated by TCRdb to the late 2010s). Regarding the research as a whole: An earlier analysis of roughly 500 of the donors reported about 290 Gb of sequence data and 117 million unique TCR beta sequences from about 179 million T cells. Roughly 300 gigabases of sequencing data and 70 million to 85 million unique TCR sequences were included in an early release covering roughly 600 HLA-typed donors. The genetic ancestry cluster associated with self-reported Caucasian donors included roughly four fifths of the approximately 410 genotyped donors. The aim of the study was to test whether cataloging public T cell receptors could identify signatures of past pathogen exposure. Using immunosequencing, the study profiled T cell repertoires from approximately 700 subjects and related those repertoires to cytomegalovirus serostatus. Besides the first cohort of 500 to 700 subjects, a separate validation cohort made up of 120 different subjects was used. To predict cytomegalovirus infection status, the study brought together high-throughput TCR immunosequencing, statistical association of individual TCRs with disease status, and machine learning. A later analysis re-examined previously published TCR beta repertoires from just over 650 donors and added high-resolution HLA genotyping to investigate patterns of TCR occurrence. In the later analysis, no new phenotypic data were used to find candidate immune exposures; instead, reliance was placed on TCR beta sequences and their occurrence across donors. In an earlier analysis of 500 to 650 of the donors, high-throughput TCR beta sequencing was used to judge whether each TCR beta V gene segment behaved as functional or pseudogenic. Donor age, sex, ethnicity and CMV serostatus were compiled together with the repertoire data. Genome-wide SNP genotypes for about 60% of the roughly 670 donors were used in a later genetic analysis, which treated that subset as a discovery cohort. Every repertoire in the discovery cohort had been generated on one and the same sequencing platform. HLA typing covered class I and class II loci at four-digit resolution. The number of donors typed differed by locus, with about 629-640 for A, B, C, DRB1 and DQB1, more than 500 for DQA1, 606 for DPA1, and about 450 for DPB1. Several DR-DQ haplotypes were handled as single units for association and clustering because linkage in the cohort was strong. Among about 400 genotyped donors of the cohort, an average of roughly 230,000 unique TCR beta nucleotide sequences was sequenced per donor, of which roughly 17% were non-productive. The study at large found these results: Some 16 rarely observed V segments, including chromosome 9 orphons, were excluded from the earlier analysis of a few hundred of the donors because counts were too low. Because the 87-base-pair reads could not distinguish some IMGT-functional V segments, including TRBV6-2 and TRBV6-3, those segments were excluded. The cohort was sequenced for TCR beta chains only, and without alpha or paired-chain data the features that could be detected were limited. Across donors, most TCR sequences were observed very rarely, whereas some public TCRs were present in many individuals. A further reported finding was that TCR beta sequences accurately predicted the HLA-A and HLA-B alleles for most subjects in the first cohort. The classifier was reported to diagnose cytomegalovirus status with high specificity and sensitivity in both the original cohort and the validation cohort. A cluster of highly shared sequence variants was judged likely to be a technical artifact of the sequencing pipeline. In a later genetic analysis, a missense DCLRE1C variant was associated with V-gene and J-gene trimming of TCR beta chains, and the association was replicated in an independent cohort. A later analysis found that TCR association rates varied across HLA loci, with DRB1 alleles showing the most associated TCRs and HLA-C alleles the fewest. The authors suggested that the approach could potentially be extended to other disease states and immunological phenotypes. An earlier analysis of approximately 570 of the donors showed that most TCR beta V segments appeared in productive rearrangements either about 87% or about 30% of the time, which broadly matched IMGT annotations. Assigning TCR associations to individual alleles was difficult when HLA alleles, especially DR and DQ, strongly co-occurred. In vitro tests confirmed that a few of the cytomegalovirus-associated TCR beta chains recognize cytomegalovirus antigens. According to a later analysis, most CMV-associated TCR beta chains appeared to be HLA-restricted, and the HLA associations seemed to be driven largely by CMV exposure. Because HLA typing was missing for some donors at each locus, association tests included only the typed subset. In a later analysis, 15,000 to 20,000 TCR beta sequences were associated with specific HLA alleles at a false discovery rate of 0.05. In a later genetic analysis, fewer N-insertions in productive TCRs were reported among donors in an Asian-associated ancestry cluster than the roughly 640-donor mean. Correlated functional status among segregating V segments might reflect linkage disequilibrium, but an unknown experimental factor could not be ruled out. Sequencing depth was assumed to be roughly uniform across donors in the presence/absence analyses, though that assumption may not hold. A total of 150 or so TCR beta chains were listed by the study as associated with cytomegalovirus. Several of the top co-occurrence clusters appeared to be linked to parvovirus B19, influenza, CMV and Epstein-Barr virus, according to a later analysis. CMV serostatus was the only immune exposure information available for the cohort. In a later analysis, HLA-associated TCR beta chains were found to be more clonally expanded and to have lower generation probabilities than equally common non-associated chains.

The cohort comprised some 700 healthy bone marrow donors. All cohort members were sampled while nominally healthy, although unrecorded immune exposures were likely present. The donor was CMV seropositive and was included in the group of 250 to 300 seropositive cohort members. Every donor gave a peripheral blood sample, and the peripheral blood mononuclear cells from that sample were used for TCR beta sequencing. The Qiagen DNeasy Blood Extraction Kit was used to extract genomic DNA from the blood cell samples. On this clone: Its antigen specificity is not known. No base quality values were provided; no much bigger clone lies one nucleotide off.

Including the terminal cysteine and phenylalanine, the CDR3 comprises 14 residues. The only DNA kept is the CDR3, 42 bases in frame from the first base. Via the germline V gene, CDR1 is MNHNS and CDR2 SASEGT. The V and J ends are trimmed by 4 bases and 3 bases, leaving 12 bases between them. Library creation used the immunoSEQ multiplex PCR assay. The multiplex PCR relied on a mix of 60 forward primers for TCR Vbeta segments and 13 reverse primers for TCR Jbeta segments. The CDR3 region of rearranged TCR beta genes was amplified from genomic DNA with a multiplex PCR assay. On the Illumina HiSeq System, the amplified TCR beta libraries were sequenced as 87-base-pair reads. The source study handled its data this way. A later analysis counted some 80 million unique TCR beta chains across the 640 or so repertoires, and 10 million to 12 million of these chains were shared by at least two donors. Raw reads were error-corrected and collapsed into unique sequences with a nearest-neighbor algorithm that merged closely related sequences to remove PCR and sequencing errors. To assign V, D and J gene segments, CDR3 sequences were aligned to IMGT reference sequences. For a sequence to be retained, a match of at least six nucleotides to both a V gene segment and a J gene segment was required. A rearrangement was called productive if the CDR3 had no stop codons and remained in frame with V and J, and every other rearrangement was called non-productive. Following IMGT convention, CDR3 was defined as the stretch from the second conserved V-encoded cysteine to the conserved J-encoded phenylalanine. The earlier analysis of about 640 of the donors excluded any sequence lacking an unambiguous match to a single V gene segment. In an earlier analysis of a few hundred of the donors, V segments were called functional above 56.7% productive rearrangements and were called segregating when the between-donor standard deviation exceeded 5%. A statistical classification framework was developed to diagnose cytomegalovirus status using the catalog of TCR beta chain sequences. In a later analysis, TCR nucleotide sequences were compared against IMGT/GENE-DB human TR gene sequences so that V and J genes could be assigned. A later analysis assigned CDR3 sequences and most-parsimonious VDJ recombination scenarios with the TCRdist pipeline. In a later analysis, every TCR beta chain was defined by the combination of its CDR3 amino acid sequence and its V-gene family, and reads without a unique V-gene family were dropped. To address suspected cross-contamination and a sequencing artifact, a later analysis removed some 620 highly shared, low-generation-probability nucleotide sequences. A later analysis calculated a clonal expansion index for each public chain from normalized within-repertoire ranks of inferred template counts. In a later analysis, generation probabilities were computed with a VDJ recombination model fitted to out-of-frame rearrangements, and the resulting probabilities were checked against IGoR. In a later analysis, TCR-TCR, TCR-HLA and TCR-CMV co-occurrence was scored with hypergeometric tests, and a repertoire-size bias correction was applied to TCR pairs. In a later analysis, false discovery rates were estimated by permuting HLA or CMV assignments 20 times. A later analysis grouped co-occurring TCRs with DBSCAN, adding TCRdist sequence similarity when clustering within HLA-allele-positive subsets. Repertoires with fewer than 30,000 or more than 120,000 public chains were left out of co-occurrence clustering, as were about 5 repertoires with anomalous nucleotide sharing. This immuneACCESS table, as held by TCRdb, lists in-frame sequences with V and J called but not all clones. Of the missing ones, under half trace to an unresolved V gene in checked studies; the others have no known cause. V and J calls and clone size are copied from that table; D and trimming were computed from the DNA. Recorded for this sample are more than 150,000 clones; around 83% of them occurred a single time. The ten largest clones take up around 1.2% of the sample.

Sequencing was done on a sample of PBMCs. The sequence came from a girl aged 2 to 10 in good health and CMV-seropositive. This receptor chain uses TRBV6-1 and TRBJ1-1; TRBD1 is perhaps the D gene, given 6 matching bases. For the CDR3, the sequence is CASSVSGEYTEAFF. The bases are TGTGCCAGCAGTGTTTCAGGGGAATACACTGAAGCTTTCTTT.